These T cell receptor beta chains were read from a single sample in a study of cytomegalovirus exposure and HLA in healthy donors. Sequencing used immunoSEQ multiplex PCR; TCRdb keeps in-frame clones, though not all of them. The sample table includes 60,000 to 70,000 clones. Source material: PBMCs. These receptors were obtained from a man aged 25 to 45 in good health and CMV-seropositive. Both conserved end residues are part of each CDR3. A D gene is named only where the DNA matches it firmly.

V	D	J	length	DNA	CDR3
TRBV6-1	NA	TRBJ1-5	14	TGTGCCAGCATGTTCGGGGGGCTAGGGCAGCCCCAGCATTTT	CASMFGGLGQPQHF
TRBV18	NA	TRBJ1-1	13	TGTGCCAGCTCACCGACAGTTAGGCGGGAAGCTTTCTTT	CASSPTVRREAFF
TRBV6-5	NA	TRBJ1-1	13	TGTGCCAGCAGTTACTTCAGGCACACTGAAGCTTTCTTT	CASSYFRHTEAFF
TRBV7-3	TRBD2	TRBJ2-3	13	TGTGCCAGCAGCTCTAGCGGGTCAGATACGCAGTATTTT	CASSSSGSDTQYF
TRBV7-8	NA	TRBJ2-7	15	TGTGCCAGCAGCTCTTATTTGGGGGGGGCGGGCGAGCAGTACTTC	CASSSYLGGAGEQYF
TRBV4-1	TRBD2	TRBJ2-5	16	TGCGCCAGCAGCCAAGGATACGGGGGGAGGCAAGAGACCCAGTACTTC	CASSQGYGGRQETQYF
TRBV5-1	NA	TRBJ2-7	14	TGCGCCAGCAGCTTGGAACAGGGATTCTACGAGCAGTACTTC	CASSLEQGFYEQYF
TRBV4-2	TRBD2	TRBJ2-5	16	TGTGCCAGCAGCCAAGGGGGCGGGGGGCCCCAAGAGACCCAGTACTTC	CASSQGGGGPQETQYF
TRBV27	TRBD1	TRBJ2-7	15	TGTGCCAGCAGTTCACCGACAGGGGGGACCTACGAGCAGTACTTC	CASSSPTGGTYEQYF
TRBV30	TRBD2	TRBJ2-3	15	TGTGCCTGGAGTGTACTCGGGGGGGGGACAGATACGCAGTATTTT	CAWSVLGGGTDTQYF
TRBV5-1	NA	TRBJ2-1	13	TGCGCCAGCAGCACCGACAGCTACAATGAGCAGTTCTTC	CASSTDSYNEQFF
TRBV7-6	NA	TRBJ1-2	13	TGTGCCAGCAGCCCCTCTGCTAACTATGGCTACACCTTC	CASSPSANYGYTF
TRBV6-5	NA	TRBJ1-5	15	TGTGCCAGCAGTGTAGTGGGGAGTCGCGATCAGCCCCAGCATTTT	CASSVVGSRDQPQHF
TRBV2	TRBD1	TRBJ1-2	13	TGTGCCGGACAGGGGGCCGGTTACTATGGCTACACCTTC	CAGQGAGYYGYTF
TRBV29-1	TRBD2	TRBJ2-1	13	TGCAGCGTTATGGGACTAGCTGGGGATGAGCAGTTCTTC	CSVMGLAGDEQFF
TRBV30	NA	TRBJ1-5	14	TGTGCCTGGAGTTCAACAGGGAGCCATCAGCCCCAGCATTTT	CAWSSTGSHQPQHF
TRBV30	TRBD1	TRBJ2-2	13	TGTGCCTGGATGAACAGGGGCACCGGGGAGCTGTTTTTT	CAWMNRGTGELFF
TRBV5-1	TRBD1	TRBJ2-5	16	TGCGCCAGCAGCTTGGCGGGACAGGGGGCGGGAGAGAACCAGTACTTC	CASSLAGQGAGENQYF
TRBV30	NA	TRBJ1-3	15	TGTGCCTGGAGTGTAGGCAGGCACTCTGGAAACACCATATATTTT	CAWSVGRHSGNTIYF
TRBV27	NA	TRBJ2-1	13	TGTGCCAGCAGTTTGGCCGAACCTAATGAGCAGTTCTTC	CASSLAEPNEQFF
TRBV7-9	TRBD1	TRBJ2-7	15	TGTGCCAGCAGCTTGGGGACAGGGCGTCCCTACGAGCAGTACTTC	CASSLGTGRPYEQYF
TRBV4-1	NA	TRBJ1-3	14	TGCGCCAGCAGCTACGACAGGAACGGAAACACCATATATTTT	CASSYDRNGNTIYF
TRBV5-6	NA	TRBJ2-7	17	TGTGCCAGCAGCTTGGAACGATCCGCGAATAGCCTCTACGAGCAGTACTTC	CASSLERSANSLYEQYF
TRBV4-1	TRBD2	TRBJ2-2	16	TGCGCCAGCAGCCAAGAGGCGGGGGTGGACACCGGGGAGCTGTTTTTT	CASSQEAGVDTGELFF
TRBV18	TRBD2	TRBJ2-3	15	TGTGCCAGCTCACCAAGTGCGGGGGGCACAGATACGCAGTATTTT	CASSPSAGGTDTQYF
TRBV2	TRBD1	TRBJ1-6	15	TGTGCCAGCAGCGACTTAGGGACAGGGAACTCACCCCTCCACTTT	CASSDLGTGNSPLHF
TRBV18	NA	TRBJ2-2	15	TGTGCCAGCTCACCGGGGCAGGGAGGCACCGGGGAGCTGTTTTTT	CASSPGQGGTGELFF
TRBV7-2	NA	TRBJ2-5	15	TGTGCCAGCAGCCCAACCCGGGACTCACCAGAGACCCAGTACTTC	CASSPTRDSPETQYF
TRBV7-9	NA	TRBJ1-5	14	TGTGCCAGCAGCTTAGCGCGGGGAGCTCAGCCCCAGCATTTT	CASSLARGAQPQHF
TRBV4-1	TRBD1	TRBJ1-2	16	TGCGCCAGCAGCCAAACACAGGGGAAAGAAACCTATGGCTACACCTTC	CASSQTQGKETYGYTF
TRBV6-4	TRBD2	TRBJ2-5	15	TGTGCCAGCAGCAAAACTAGCGGGGGGATCGAGACCCAGTACTTC	CASSKTSGGIETQYF
TRBV7-9	TRBD1	TRBJ1-5	15	TGTGCCAGCAGCTCAGGGGGAAGGAGCAATCAGCCCCAGCATTTT	CASSSGGRSNQPQHF
TRBV7-6	NA	TRBJ2-1	15	TGTGCCAGCAGCTTAGGAGATTTCTCCGACAATGAGCAGTTCTTC	CASSLGDFSDNEQFF
TRBV5-4	NA	TRBJ1-2	14	TGTGCCAGCAGCACCGACAGGCAACCCTATGGCTACACCTTC	CASSTDRQPYGYTF
TRBV30	NA	TRBJ2-2	14	TGTGCCTGGAGTTCGCCAGGGGACGTCGGGGAGCTGTTTTTT	CAWSSPGDVGELFF
TRBV30	NA	TRBJ1-3	13	TGTGCCTGGAATTCCCACTCTGGAAACACCATATATTTT	CAWNSHSGNTIYF
TRBV18	NA	TRBJ1-2	10	TGTGCCAGCTCCCTGTCTGGCTACACCTTC	CASSLSGYTF
TRBV29-1	NA	TRBJ2-7	14	TGCAGCGTTGTTGTGGTGGGGGGATTCTACGAGCAGTACTTC	CSVVVVGGFYEQYF
TRBV29-1	NA	TRBJ2-7	15	TGCAGCGTTGGGGAAGGTCCCCCGAGGGTTCAGGAGCAGTACTTC	CSVGEGPPRVQEQYF
TRBV7-3	TRBD2	TRBJ2-3	14	TGTGCCAGCAGCGTACGGGGGGGCACAGATACGCAGTATTTT	CASSVRGGTDTQYF
TRBV11-3	TRBD1	TRBJ2-7	14	TGTGCCAGCAGCTCGGGACAGGAGTCCTACGAGCAGTACTTC	CASSSGQESYEQYF
TRBV29-1	TRBD2	TRBJ2-3	17	TGCAGCGTTGAAGACCCTGACCGGACTAGGAGGCCAGATACGCAGTATTTT	CSVEDPDRTRRPDTQYF
TRBV19	TRBD2	TRBJ2-1	14	TGTGCCAGTAGTATGAGCGGGATCGGTGTTGAGCAGTTCTTC	CASSMSGIGVEQFF
TRBV18	TRBD1	TRBJ1-6	14	TGTGCCAGCTCACCCGGGACAGGACCTTCACCCCTCCACTTT	CASSPGTGPSPLHF
TRBV6-1	NA	TRBJ2-4	13	TGTGCCAGCAGTGAACTAGCCAAAAACATTCAGTACTTC	CASSELAKNIQYF